The entry that follows covers one T cell receptor (beta chain) sequence. Its specificity is not known. The data originate from a study of monozygotic twins with inflammatory bowel disease. Study-wide results and limits: No repertoire similarity difference was seen between concordant and discordant twins; power was possibly limited.

This CDR3 spans 14 amino acids. The germline gives CDR1 DFQATT, CDR2 SNEGSKA (reference sequence). TCRdb re-called the 5' RACE reads and shows each CDR3 protein once, DNA omitted. The listing contains 350,000 to 550,000 distinct CDR3 sequences. Specimen: blood. This sequence joins TRBV20-1 and TRBJ1-6; TCRdb picks TRBD1, but there is no DNA to check that call. This receptor was taken from a human donor with ulcerative colitis or Crohn's disease, or a healthy co-twin of an affected twin (not recorded which). This CDR3 is CSADRDREFSPLHF.